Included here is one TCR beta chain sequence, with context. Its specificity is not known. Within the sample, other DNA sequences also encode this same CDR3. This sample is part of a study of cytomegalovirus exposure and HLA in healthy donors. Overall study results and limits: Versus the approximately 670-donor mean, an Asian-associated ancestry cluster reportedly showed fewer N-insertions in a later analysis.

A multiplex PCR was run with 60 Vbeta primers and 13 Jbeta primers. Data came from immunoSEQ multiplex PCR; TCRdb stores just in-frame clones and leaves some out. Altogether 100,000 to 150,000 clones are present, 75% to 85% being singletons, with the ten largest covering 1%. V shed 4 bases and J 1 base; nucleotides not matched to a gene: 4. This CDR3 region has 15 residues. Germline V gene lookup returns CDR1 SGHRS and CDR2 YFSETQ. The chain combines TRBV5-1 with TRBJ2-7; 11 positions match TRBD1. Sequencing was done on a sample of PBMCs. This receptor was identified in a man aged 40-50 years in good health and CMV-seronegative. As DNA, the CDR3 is TGCGCCAGCAGCCTAGGGACAGGGGGTTCCTACGAGCAGTACTTC. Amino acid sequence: CASSLGTGGSYEQYF.